This entry is about one T cell receptor beta chain. What it recognizes is unknown. Sequence at one end of the junction differs from germline and may be a read error. TCR beta VDJ and CDR3 were profiled, and genomic DNA was the template. One entry per CDR3 protein, called by TCRdb with MiXCR from the reads. The sample lists roughly 180,000 distinct CDR3 sequences, about three fifths occurring once. The germline V gene has CDR1 MNHEY and CDR2 SMNVEV (reference sequence). The CDR3 consists of 14 residues. This specimen comes from a study of CD8+CD57+ T cells in acquired aplastic anemia. Overall study: Quantities of DNA derived from sorted CD4+ and CD8+ cells averaged approximately 3 ug.

Study-level points and caveats: The number of CD8+ CDR3 sequences shared by patients and controls was twenty-nine. Patients and healthy controls showed no significant CD8+ Simpson's diversity difference.

By flow cytometry, patients selected for sequencing had shown an expansion of CD8+CD57+ cells. Therapy had not been given to patients before blood sampling. The sequenced sample consisted of sorted CD4+, CD8+, or CD8+CD57+ T cells (not recorded which) from PBMCs. This TCR derives from a human donor with aplastic anemia. The chain carries TRBV27 and TRBJ2-7, with TRBD1 matching over 9 bases. CDR3 sequence reads: CASSGGTGIHEQHF. In nucleotides, the CDR3 is TGTGCCAGCAGCGGGGGGACAGGGATCCACGAGCAGCACTTC.